This passage covers 6 T cell receptor beta chains from one sample sequenced in a study of blood T cell repertoires in COVID-19 (TCRdb year 2020). Library creation used the immunoSEQ multiplex PCR assay. In its TCRdb copy, this immuneACCESS table keeps in-frame sequences only and misses some clones. Where compared with another copy, unresolved V genes explain less than half of these, and the others have no known cause. Here the sample has approximately 290,000 clones; approximately 90% occur a single time. The ten biggest clones cover 2% to 3% of the sample. The sample taken for sequencing was peripheral blood. The source of these receptors is a man aged 18-30 years with active or convalescent COVID-19.

This chain links TRBV18 with TRBJ1-1, with a possible D match to TRBD1 (5 bases). Germline CDR1 is KGHSH and CDR2 is LQKENI. The CDR3 sequence is 14 residues long. V was cut by 6 bases and J by 10 bases, with 21 bases left in between. The CDR3 loop is CASSGGPPGGRAFF. In nucleotides, the CDR3 is TGTGCCAGCTCTGGGGGACCGCCCGGAGGGCGAGCTTTCTTT.

J is TRBJ1-2 and V is TRBV3-1 (or the pseudogene TRBV3-2); D unclear. This CDR3 spans 12 amino acids. Germline V gives CDR1 LGHDT, CDR2 YNNKEL (reference sequence). V was clipped by 4 bases and J by 11 bases, with 14 bases between them. CDR3 amino acids: CASSPDTRPYTF. CDR3 DNA: TGTGCCAGCAGCCCCGACACTCGACCGTACACCTTC.

This clone was seen a single time. This chain connects TRBV7-8 to TRBJ1-3; D is undetermined. CDR3 length: 15 amino acids. Between the trimmed V and J ends, which lost 6 bases and 1 base, there was a span of 13 bases. CDR1 is SGHVS and CDR2 is FQNEAQ in the germline V gene. Here the CDR3 DNA reads TGTGCCAGCAGTTGGGAGGGATTTTCTGGAAACACCATATATTTT. Its protein is CASSWEGFSGNTIYF.

The gene calls are TRBV5-1 and TRBJ2-5; possible D gene TRBD2, 5 bases. Germline V gene sequence: CDR1 SGHRS, CDR2 YFSETQ. The V end was cut by 0 bases, the J end by 0 bases, with 9 bases between. The CDR3 is 15 amino acids. In DNA, the CDR3 is TGCGCCAGCAGCTTGGACCCGGGGTACCAAGAGACCCAGTACTTC. It yields the protein CASSLDPGYQETQYF.

V is TRBV2 and J is TRBJ1-5; no clear D gene. Trimming stripped 0 bases from V and 4 bases from J, with 7 bases between. CDR1 SNHLY and CDR2 FYNNEI come from the germline V gene. This CDR3 region has 14 residues. CDR3 in DNA: TGTGCCAGCAGTGAAGCCACAGTTAATCAGCCCCAGCATTTT. This translates into CASSEATVNQPQHF.

V gene TRBV6-2 or TRBV6-3 combines with J gene TRBJ2-7, with D tentatively TRBD2 (6 bases). The CDR3 is 15 residues long. Trimming shortened V by 5 bases and J by 3 bases, and 17 bases separated the two germline ends. CDR1 is MNHEY, CDR2 SVGEGT, per germline. CDR3 sequence reads: CASSVLTGVLYEQYF. CDR3 coding DNA: TGTGCCAGCAGTGTCCTCACGGGGGTACTCTACGAGCAGTACTTC.